This T cell receptor (beta chain) emerged from a study of CD8 T cells in ankylosing spondylitis. The study's findings and limits: Disease-linked clones reportedly showed significant enrichment in matched ankylosing spondylitis synovial fluid. Peripheral blood held disease-linked clones only at relatively low frequency, and these were CD8+. Earlier literature documents some of the motif variants in reactive arthritis synovial fluid and blood. One TCR beta motif, made up of roughly eight highly homologous variants, appeared characteristic of ankylosing spondylitis blood.

The germline gives CDR1 SGHRS, CDR2 YFSETQ. The CDR3 is 13 residues long. The J segment lost 13 bases and the V segment lost 3 bases, leaving 4 bases of the junction unmatched. This clonotype has a count of ten or more. Its antigen is currently unknown. A quantitative 5'-RACE method, one with molecular barcodes, was used to make TCR beta libraries. From the 5' RACE reads, TCRdb called clonotypes with MiXCR, one entry per CDR3 protein. The sample consists of 450,000 to 550,000 distinct CDR3 sequences, 5.3% of them appearing once. The receptor comes from a male donor with ankylosing spondylitis. The V and J genes are TRBV5-1 and TRBJ1-6; 10 bases match TRBD1. Sequencing was carried out using blood, either unsorted or a sorted T cell fraction (not recorded which). The CDR3 is CASSSDRGMPLHF. The CDR3 nucleotides are TGCGCCAGCAGCTCGGACAGGGGGATGCCCCTCCACTTT.